Listed below are T cell receptor beta chains from one sample, sequenced in a study of T-cell reconstitution after alpha-beta-depleted transplantation in children. One entry per CDR3 protein, called by TCRdb with MiXCR from the PCR reads. The sample lists approximately 980,000 distinct CDR3 sequences; roughly 31% were seen once. This specimen was PBMCs, mostly from graft donor cells, taken 360 days after TCRalphabeta/CD19-depleted stem cell transplant. These receptor sequences come from a boy younger than two who had a stem cell transplant for SCID, so the T cells may come from the graft donor. Both conserved end residues are part of each CDR3. The D gene is left open where the match is weak. The size of a clone is reported for some rows only, either as once, few or many, or as a class for expanded clones.

clone_size | j_call | v_call | d_call | cdr3_nt | cdr3_aa
- | TRBJ2-1 | TRBV7-8 | - | TGTGCCAGCAGCTGGGGTTACTACAATGAGCAGTTCTTC | CASSWGYYNEQFF
few | TRBJ1-2 | TRBV19 | - | TGTGCCAGTAGTCCCGCGCCGGGACAAGCTAACTATGGCTACACCTTC | CASSPAPGQANYGYTF
once | TRBJ2-1 | TRBV7-2 | TRBD2 | TGTGCCAGCAGCTTAAGCGGGGGGTACTCCTACAATGAGCAGTTCTTC | CASSLSGGYSYNEQFF
few | TRBJ2-7 | TRBV20-1 | - | TGCAGTGCTAGAGGAGACAGCCTCTACGAGCAGTACTTC | CSARGDSLYEQYF
- | TRBJ2-5 | TRBV11-2 | TRBD1 | TGTGCCAGCAGCAACCGGGACAGGGGTCAAGAGACCCAGTACTTC | CASSNRDRGQETQYF
- | TRBJ2-2 | TRBV6-1 | - | TGTGCCAGCAGCCCTCCCGGACTGAGGGGCGTCGGGGAGCTGTTTTTT | CASSPPGLRGVGELFF
- | TRBJ2-7 | TRBV11-2 | - | TGTGCCAGCAGCTTAGATAGGGGCTCTCTCTCCTACGAGCAGTACTTC | CASSLDRGSLSYEQYF
few | TRBJ2-5 | TRBV24-1 | - | TGTGCCACCAGTGATTTGAGCAGGGGAGAGGAAGAGACCCAGTACTTC | CATSDLSRGEEETQYF
- | TRBJ2-3 | TRBV18 | - | TGTGCCAGCTCACCAATGGGGGGACAGAAGGATACGCAGTATTTT | CASSPMGGQKDTQYF
many | TRBJ2-3 | TRBV7-7 | - | TGTGCCAGCAGCTTAACCCAGACCACAGATACGCAGTATTTT | CASSLTQTTDTQYF
few | TRBJ2-5 | TRBV29-1 | - | TGCAGCGCCGGGGAACCCCACGTGGAGACCCAGTACTTC | CSAGEPHVETQYF
few | TRBJ1-2 | TRBV4-3 | - | TGCGCCAGCAGCCATGTAAGGCTAACAGTACGGTATGGCTACACCTTC | CASSHVRLTVRYGYTF
few | TRBJ2-7 | TRBV12-3/TRBV12-4 | - | TGTGCCAGCAGTCGGACTGCCGGCGGAACCTACGAGCAGTACTTC | CASSRTAGGTYEQYF
- | TRBJ2-7 | TRBV28 | TRBD1 | TGTGCCAGCAGTTTTCCGGGACAGGGAGTTGACGAGCAGTACTTC | CASSFPGQGVDEQYF
- | TRBJ2-3 | TRBV18 | TRBD2 | TGTGCCAGCTCACCCTCGCCGGGGAGGGCAGATACGCAGTATTTT | CASSPSPGRADTQYF
- | TRBJ1-1 | TRBV7-9 | - | TGTGCTGGGGCCGGGGGGGCCCTGGGCACTGAAGCTTTCTTT | CAGAGGALGTEAFF
- | TRBJ2-1 | TRBV6-5 | TRBD1 | TGTGCCAGCAGTTACTCCCCCGGGACAGTGCCGAGGGGTGAGCAGTTCTTC | CASSYSPGTVPRGEQFF
few | TRBJ2-7 | TRBV3-1 | - | TGTGCCAGCAGCCCCGGGATCCTCTACGAGCAGTACTTC | CASSPGILYEQYF
- | TRBJ2-7 | TRBV7-2 | - | TGTGCCAGCAGCCCACACCCCAGATACTACGAGCAGTACTTC | CASSPHPRYYEQYF
many | TRBJ2-3 | TRBV28 | - | TGTGCCAGCAGTTTCTGGGATACGCAGTATTTT | CASSFWDTQYF
- | TRBJ1-1 | TRBV20-1 | TRBD1 | TGCAGTGCTAGAGGGGGTATATTCAGGGGGCGAATGAACACTGAAGCTTTCTTT | CSARGGIFRGRMNTEAFF
- | TRBJ2-3 | TRBV5-1 | - | TGCGCCAGCAGCCCCACGGAAGCAGATACGCAGTATTTT | CASSPTEADTQYF